This is a list of T cell receptor beta chains from one sample in a study of T-cell memory formation after mild COVID-19. Each CDR3 protein gets one entry after TCRdb re-called the 5' RACE reads with MiXCR. Of hundreds of thousands of distinct CDR3 sequences listed, roughly 15% are singletons. Source material: PBMCs or a T cell subset sorted from them (not recorded which). The receptors originated from a man between 18 and 29 years old who had mild COVID-19 (a few samples of this study predate the infection). Cell type and time point are not known. Each CDR3 is given with its conserved first and last residue. D genes are given only for firm matches. The size field is filled for only some rows; it gives once, few, many or a size class.

TRBV4-1	TRBJ1-3	.	many	TGCGCCAGCAGCCAAGATTGGGGCTCTGGAAACACCATATATTTT	CASSQDWGSGNTIYF
TRBV7-7	TRBJ2-1	TRBD2	many	TGTGCCAGCAGCATCAATCTAGCGGGGGCAGGTAGTGAGCAGTTCTTC	CASSINLAGAGSEQFF
TRBV6-5	TRBJ1-1	TRBD1	few	TGTGCCAGCAGTCGGGACAGGGGGAGGGTGAACACTGAAGCTTTCTTT	CASSRDRGRVNTEAFF
TRBV5-1	TRBJ1-2	.	few	TGCGCCAGCAGCGCCGTGTCCCAGGGGAACTATGGCTACACCTTC	CASSAVSQGNYGYTF
TRBV7-6	TRBJ1-4	.	.	TGTGCCAGCAGCTTAGAGGCCCGGGGCAGCGCAACTAATGAAAAACTGTTTTTT	CASSLEARGSATNEKLFF
TRBV7-2	TRBJ1-2	.	many	TGTGCCAGCAGCTTAGACGGACAGCATAACTATGGCTACACCTTC	CASSLDGQHNYGYTF
TRBV5-1	TRBJ2-5	.	few	TGCGCCAGCACATACTTACCAGGGGAGACCCAGTACTTC	CASTYLPGETQYF
TRBV24-1	TRBJ1-2	TRBD1	.	TGTGCCACCAGTGAAAATGAACAGGGGGCGGGTAGCTACACCTTC	CATSENEQGAGSYTF
TRBV29-1	TRBJ2-5	.	.	TGCAGCGTCGCACAGGGACGGGAGACCCAGTACTTC	CSVAQGRETQYF
TRBV6-6	TRBJ2-7	.	few	TGTGCCAGCAGCTTCCGGGACACCCGAAGGGTCTCCTACGAGCAGTACTTC	CASSFRDTRRVSYEQYF
TRBV20-1	TRBJ2-1	.	.	TGCAGTGCTAGTCGAGCGGGCAGCTCCTACAATGAGCAGTTCTTC	CSASRAGSSYNEQFF
TRBV9	TRBJ2-1	TRBD1	few	TGTGCCAGCAGCCGGGACAGGGGGCGGTACAATGAGCAGTTCTTC	CASSRDRGRYNEQFF
TRBV14	TRBJ2-2	TRBD2	few	TGTGCCAGCAGCCGTGCGGGGGCGAACACCGGGGAGCTGTTTTTT	CASSRAGANTGELFF
TRBV20-1	TRBJ1-6	TRBD1	many	TGCAGTGCTAGGGACAGGGAGTTCTATAATTCACCCCTCCACTTT	CSARDREFYNSPLHF
TRBV3-1	TRBJ1-5	.	.	TGTGCCAGCAGCCAAGGGCCATTCGGGAGCAATCAGCCCCAGCATTTT	CASSQGPFGSNQPQHF
TRBV12-3/TRBV12-4	TRBJ2-3	TRBD2	few	TGTGCCAGCAGACCTGGACTAGGATTCGATACGCAGTATTTT	CASRPGLGFDTQYF
TRBV20-1	TRBJ1-2	.	.	TGCAGTGCTAGAGACCTTTATGGCTACACCTTC	CSARDLYGYTF
TRBV10-3	TRBJ1-4	.	few	TGTGCCATCAGTGGCCCGGATTTGGGGAATGAAAAACTGTTTTTT	CAISGPDLGNEKLFF
TRBV5-6	TRBJ2-6	TRBD1	.	TGTGCCAGCAGCGGTAGCTGGGCAGGGGGCTCTGGGGCCAACGTCCTGACTTTC	CASSGSWAGGSGANVLTF
TRBV7-2	TRBJ2-7	TRBD2	.	TGTGCCAGCAGCTCCCACGGGACTAGCGGGGGGTACGAGCAGTACTTC	CASSSHGTSGGYEQYF
TRBV12-3/TRBV12-4	TRBJ2-1	.	many	TGTGCCAGCAGTTTAATAGGGTACAATGAGCAGTTCTTC	CASSLIGYNEQFF
TRBV4-3	TRBJ2-7	.	few	TGCGCCAGCAGCCAAGATTTGGGGCAGGGCCGGTACGAGCAGTACTTC	CASSQDLGQGRYEQYF
TRBV12-3/TRBV12-4	TRBJ2-7	.	few	TGTGCCAGCAGTACGGGCCGGGCCTACGAGCAGTACTTC	CASSTGRAYEQYF
TRBV6-5	TRBJ1-3	TRBD1	few	TGTGCCAGCAGTTTCAGACAGGGAACTGCTGGAAACACCATATATTTT	CASSFRQGTAGNTIYF
TRBV6-5	TRBJ2-1	TRBD2	.	TGTGCCAGCAGAATTAGCGGGGGCCACTTTGATGAGCAGTTCTTC	CASRISGGHFDEQFF
TRBV7-3	TRBJ1-3	.	many	TGTGCCAGCAGCTTAACGACTGGAAACACCATATATTTT	CASSLTTGNTIYF
TRBV2	TRBJ2-7	.	.	TGTGCCAGCATGGAGTTAGCACCCTACGAGCAGTACTTC	CASMELAPYEQYF
TRBV5-1	TRBJ1-3	.	.	TGCGCCAGCAGCCTTGGTGTTTCTAACAGGGCGCGGGGAAACACCATATATTTT	CASSLGVSNRARGNTIYF
TRBV20-1	TRBJ2-7	.	once	TGCAGTGCTAGGCTAGCGAGCTCCTACGAGCAGTACTTC	CSARLASSYEQYF
TRBV7-8	TRBJ1-5	TRBD1	.	TGTGCCAGCAGCTTGGAGGGACAGGGGCGATTTCGGGGTCAGCCCCAGCATTTT	CASSLEGQGRFRGQPQHF
TRBV12-3/TRBV12-4	TRBJ2-5	.	many	TGTGCCAGCAGTTTCAACGGCCTCCGGGAGACCCAGTACTTC	CASSFNGLRETQYF
TRBV5-1	TRBJ1-1	.	.	TGCGCCAGCCGGCAGGGCCAAACTGAAGCTTTCTTT	CASRQGQTEAFF
TRBV5-1	TRBJ2-1	TRBD2	many	TGCGCCAGCAGACCCGGGACTAGCTACAATGAGCAGTTCTTC	CASRPGTSYNEQFF
TRBV6-2/TRBV6-3	TRBJ2-4	.	many	TGTGCCAGCAGTCCTTCGGAGGGCAAAAACATTCAGTACTTC	CASSPSEGKNIQYF
TRBV6-1	TRBJ1-6	.	few	TGTGCCAGCAGCGCGCAAGCCCCAGGGAGTTCACCCCTCCACTTT	CASSAQAPGSSPLHF
TRBV13	TRBJ2-3	.	.	TGTGCCAGCGGCCACGGGGGCAGGATAGATACGCAGTATTTT	CASGHGGRIDTQYF
TRBV4-1	TRBJ2-1	.	.	TGCGCCAGCAGCCAGGGAAGCTCCTACAATGAGCAGTTCTTC	CASSQGSSYNEQFF
TRBV12-5	TRBJ2-7	.	many	TGTGCTAGTGGGCCTGCCACCTACGAGCAGTACTTC	CASGPATYEQYF
TRBV7-9	TRBJ1-6	.	few	TGTGCCAGCAGCTTAGCAGGGGCTTCACCCCTCCACTTT	CASSLAGASPLHF
TRBV6-2/TRBV6-3	TRBJ2-3	TRBD2	.	TGTGCCAGCAGTTTATGGCTAGCGGAACCAGATACGCAGTATTTT	CASSLWLAEPDTQYF
TRBV7-8	TRBJ2-3	.	.	TGTGCCAGCAGCTACGGGGGGCGGCTCACAGATACGCAGTATTTT	CASSYGGRLTDTQYF
TRBV12-3/TRBV12-4	TRBJ1-6	TRBD1	few	TGTGCCAGCAGTTTAGGGGACAGGGCGGTCCCCCCCCTCCACTTT	CASSLGDRAVPPLHF
TRBV13	TRBJ2-7	.	once	TGTGCCAGCAGCCCCGACTCCAGGGACGAGCAGTACTTC	CASSPDSRDEQYF
TRBV12-3/TRBV12-4	TRBJ1-2	TRBD1	.	TGTGCCAGCAGGCTTTCGAACAGGGGAGCGTATGGCTGCACCTTC	CASRLSNRGAYGCTF
TRBV7-9	TRBJ1-2	.	few	TGTGCCAGCAGCTATGGTTTGGATGGCTACACCTTC	CASSYGLDGYTF
TRBV5-1	TRBJ1-2	.	.	TGCGCCAGCAGCTTGGATGGGGCGCTAGGCTATGGCTACACCTTC	CASSLDGALGYGYTF
TRBV20-1	TRBJ1-4	.	many	TGCAGTGCCCGGGGGGGTCCTAATGAAAAACTGTTTTTT	CSARGGPNEKLFF
TRBV6-5	TRBJ2-7	TRBD2	.	TGTGCCAGCAGTCCGACTAGCGGGGGGCGAGAGCAGTACTTC	CASSPTSGGREQYF
TRBV7-9	TRBJ1-1	.	once	TGTGCCAGCAGCCACATCCCTAGGGGTCTGACTGAAGCTTTCTTT	CASSHIPRGLTEAFF